This TCR beta chain came from a study of T-cell reconstitution after alpha-beta-depleted transplantation in children. Study-level findings and limits: By about two months after transplant, alpha-beta T cells reportedly arose from several hundred graft clones that had expanded. Counts and diversity of T cells one year after transplant came mostly from newly produced T cells. TCRbeta diversity was high at day 60 in some patients (a result of surviving recipient T cells and thymic progenitors).

During its preparation, the TCRbeta library received unique molecular identifiers. TCRdb reprocessed the PCR reads with MiXCR, giving one entry per CDR3 protein. The sample lists approximately 630,000 distinct CDR3 sequences, approximately 14% occurring once. This clonotype was recorded at least ten times. Its matching antigen is unknown. This TCR was recovered from a girl under 10 years old with congenital amegakaryocytic thrombocytopenia, due to receive a stem cell transplant. Sequenced material: PBMCs, taken before TCRalphabeta/CD19-depleted stem cell transplant.

CDR3 sequence (DNA): TGTGCCAGCAGCCTCGACAGCCTCGGGGAGCTGTTTTTT. It codes for CASSLDSLGELFF. This sequence joins TRBV11-1 and TRBJ2-2, with D perhaps TRBD1 (5 bases). V dropped 5 bases and J dropped 7 bases, with 11 bases sitting between them. CDR1 is SGHAT and CDR2 is FQDESV in the germline V gene (reference sequence). CDR3 length: 13 amino acids.